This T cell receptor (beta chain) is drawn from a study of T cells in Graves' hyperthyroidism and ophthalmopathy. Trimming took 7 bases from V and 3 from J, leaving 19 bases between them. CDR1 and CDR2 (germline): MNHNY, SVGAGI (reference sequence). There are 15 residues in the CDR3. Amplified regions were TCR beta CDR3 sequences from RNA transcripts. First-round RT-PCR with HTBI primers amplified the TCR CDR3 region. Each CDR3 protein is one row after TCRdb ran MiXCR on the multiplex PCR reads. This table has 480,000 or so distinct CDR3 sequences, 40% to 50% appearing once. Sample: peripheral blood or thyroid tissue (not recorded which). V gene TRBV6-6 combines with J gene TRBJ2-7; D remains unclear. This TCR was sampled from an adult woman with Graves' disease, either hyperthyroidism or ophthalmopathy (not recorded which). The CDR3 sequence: CASIRVVGLFYEQYF. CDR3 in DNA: TGTGCCAGCATACGTGTAGTGGGCCTCTTCTACGAGCAGTACTTC.